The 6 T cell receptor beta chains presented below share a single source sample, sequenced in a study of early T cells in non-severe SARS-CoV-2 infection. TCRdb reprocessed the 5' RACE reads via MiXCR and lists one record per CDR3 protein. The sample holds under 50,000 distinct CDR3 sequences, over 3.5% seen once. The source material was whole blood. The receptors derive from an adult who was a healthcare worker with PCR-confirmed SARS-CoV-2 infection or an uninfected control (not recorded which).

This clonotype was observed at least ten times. The CDR3 DNA is TGTGCCAGTAGTGGCGGGCGAAAAAACATTCAGTACTTC. Its protein product is CASSGGRKNIQYF. V gene TRBV19 combines with J gene TRBJ2-4; possibly TRBD2 for D (5 bases). The V gene's germline CDR1 is LNHDA and CDR2 SQIVND (reference sequence). Trimming shortened V by 5 bases and J by 4 bases, and 9 bases separated the two germline ends. The CDR3 length is 13 residues.

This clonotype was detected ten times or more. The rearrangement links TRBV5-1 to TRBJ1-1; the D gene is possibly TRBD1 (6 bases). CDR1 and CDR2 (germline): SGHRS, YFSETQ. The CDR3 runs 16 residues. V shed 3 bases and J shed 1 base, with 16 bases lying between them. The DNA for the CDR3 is TGCGCCAGCAGCTCTTCCTGGACAGCCAGGAACACTGAAGCTTTCTTT. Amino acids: CASSSSWTARNTEAFF.

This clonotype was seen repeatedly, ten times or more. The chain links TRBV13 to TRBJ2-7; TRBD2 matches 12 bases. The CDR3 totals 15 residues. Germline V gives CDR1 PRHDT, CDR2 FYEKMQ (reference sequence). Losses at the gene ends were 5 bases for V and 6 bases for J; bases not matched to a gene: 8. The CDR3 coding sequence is TGTGCCAGCAGCCCGCCGACTAGCGGGAGAGGCGAGCAGTACTTC. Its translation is CASSPPTSGRGEQYF.

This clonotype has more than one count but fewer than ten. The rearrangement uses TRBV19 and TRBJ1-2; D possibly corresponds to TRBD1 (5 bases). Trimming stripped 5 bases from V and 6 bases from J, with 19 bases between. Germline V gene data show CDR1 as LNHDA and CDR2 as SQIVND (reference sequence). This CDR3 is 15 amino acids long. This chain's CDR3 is CASSPKTDSSDGYTF. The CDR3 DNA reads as TGTGCCAGTAGTCCAAAGACCGACAGTTCTGATGGCTACACCTTC.

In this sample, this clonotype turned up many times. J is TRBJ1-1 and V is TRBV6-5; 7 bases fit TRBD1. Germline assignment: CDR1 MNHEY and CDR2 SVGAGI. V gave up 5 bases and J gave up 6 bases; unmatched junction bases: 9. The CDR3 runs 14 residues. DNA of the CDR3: TGTGCCAGCAGTGCGAGGACAGGCGAGGCTGAAGCTTTCTTT. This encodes CASSARTGEAEAFF.

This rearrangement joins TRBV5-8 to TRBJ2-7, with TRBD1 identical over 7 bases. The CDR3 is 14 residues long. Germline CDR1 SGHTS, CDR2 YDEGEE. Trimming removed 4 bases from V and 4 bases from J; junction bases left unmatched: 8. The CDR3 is CASSRGQPGYEQYF. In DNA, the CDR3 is TGTGCCAGCAGCAGGGGACAGCCAGGATACGAGCAGTACTTC.